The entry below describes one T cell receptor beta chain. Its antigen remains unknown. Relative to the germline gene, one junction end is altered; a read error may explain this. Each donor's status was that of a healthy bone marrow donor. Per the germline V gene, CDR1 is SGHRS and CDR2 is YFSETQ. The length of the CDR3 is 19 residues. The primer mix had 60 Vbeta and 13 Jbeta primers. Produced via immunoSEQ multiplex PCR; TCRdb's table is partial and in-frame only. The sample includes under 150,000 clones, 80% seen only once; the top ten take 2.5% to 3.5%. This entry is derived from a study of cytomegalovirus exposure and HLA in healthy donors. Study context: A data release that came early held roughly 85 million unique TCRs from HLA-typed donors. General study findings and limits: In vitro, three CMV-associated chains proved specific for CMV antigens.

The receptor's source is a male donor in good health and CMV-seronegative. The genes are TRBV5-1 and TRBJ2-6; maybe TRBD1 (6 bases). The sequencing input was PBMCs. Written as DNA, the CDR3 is TGCGCCAGCAGCTTGTTAGTCCCAGGGGTCTCCTCTGGGGCCAACGGCCTGACTTTC. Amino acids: CASSLLVPGVSSGANGLTF. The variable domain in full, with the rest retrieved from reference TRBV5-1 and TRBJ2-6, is KAGVTQTPRYLIKTRGQQVTLSCSPISGHRSVSWYQQTPGQGLQFLFEYFSETQRNKGNFPGRFSGRQFSNSRSEMNVSTLELGDSALYLCASSLLVPGVSSGANGLTFGAGSRLTVL.